A single sample gave rise to the 29 T cell receptor beta chains below, sequenced in a study of OX40 agonist ivuxolimab in advanced cancers. The receptor library was made with the immunoSEQ multiplex PCR assay. TCRdb's version of the immuneACCESS table is confined to in-frame rearrangements and falls short of the full clone set. An unresolved V gene accounts for under half of the shortfall where checked; the remainder is of unknown origin. The table for this sample lists tens of thousands of clones; 65% to 85% of them were counted only once. Roughly 0.8% of the sample is taken by the ten largest. The specimen comprised CD4+ or CD8+ T cells sorted from blood, sampled in a trial of the OX40 agonist ivuxolimab. Receptors originate from an adult with an advanced solid tumor such as melanoma, head and neck, liver or kidney cancer.

This chain joins TRBV29-1 and TRBJ2-7; no definite D call. CDR3 size: 13 residues. The germline CDR1 and CDR2 sequences are SQVTM and ANQGSEA. V lost 3 bases, J lost 2 bases, and 11 bases lay in between. CDR3 loop: CSVDLTVAYEQYF. The CDR3 bases are TGCAGCGTTGACCTGACGGTGGCCTACGAGCAGTACTTC.

V gene TRBV2 combines with J gene TRBJ2-5; 8 bases map to TRBD2. Germline assignment: CDR1 SNHLY and CDR2 FYNNEI. This CDR3 comprises 14 residues. V shed 0 bases and J 4 bases; nucleotides not matched to a gene: 1. In DNA form, the CDR3 reads TGTGCCAGCAGTGAAGCAAGCGGGAGAGAGACCCAGTACTTC. This sequence encodes CASSEASGRETQYF.

The chain couples TRBV5-6 to TRBJ1-1; D not certain. The CDR3 has 15 amino acids. Germline loops: CDR1 SGHDT, CDR2 YYEEEE. V lost 0 bases to trimming and J lost 3 bases, with 12 bases between them. The CDR3 DNA sequence: TGTGCCAGCAGCTTGGTTGGGTTTATGGACACTGAAGCTTTCTTT. Protein product: CASSLVGFMDTEAFF.

This sequence joins TRBV5-1 and TRBJ2-5; 14 bases align to TRBD2. This CDR3 has 17 amino acids. J was trimmed by 4 bases and V by 0 bases; bases with no gene match: 5. Germline CDR1 is SGHRS and CDR2 is YFSETQ. The DNA of the CDR3 is TGCGCCAGCAGCTTGGGGACTAGCGGGAGGAGAGGAGAGACCCAGTACTTC. Translation gives CASSLGTSGRRGETQYF. Full variable domain (missing parts from reference TRBV5-1 and TRBJ2-5): KAGVTQTPRYLIKTRGQQVTLSCSPISGHRSVSWYQQTPGQGLQFLFEYFSETQRNKGNFPGRFSGRQFSNSRSEMNVSTLELGDSALYLCASSLGTSGRRGETQYFGPGTRLLVL.

The CDR3 DNA reads as TGTGCCAGCAGCTTAACGGGACAGGGTAGGGTGGCTTTCTTT. Encoded protein: CASSLTGQGRVAFF. The chain links TRBV7-2 to TRBJ1-1; 9 bases are a match to TRBD1. The CDR3 extends over 14 amino acids. Germline values: CDR1 SGHTA, CDR2 FQGNSA. The J segment lost 11 bases and the V segment lost 2 bases, leaving 9 bases of the junction unmatched. The variable domain in full, with the rest retrieved from reference TRBV7-2 and TRBJ1-1, is GAGVSQSPSNKVTEKGKDVELRCDPISGHTALYWYRQSLGQGLEFLIYFQGNSAPDKSGLPSDRFSAERTGGSVSTLTIQRTQQEDSAVYLCASSLTGQGRVAFFGQGTRLTVV.

The chain carries TRBV5-6 and TRBJ1-1; D is uncertain. From germline, CDR1 is SGHDT and CDR2 YYEEEE. This CDR3 contains 13 residues. The V gene lost 1 base and the J gene lost 2 bases, with 6 bases spanning the gap. The CDR3: CASSLQTNTEAFF. DNA of the CDR3: TGTGCCAGCAGCTTGCAGACTAACACTGAAGCTTTCTTT.

This chain connects TRBV7-2 to TRBJ1-2; the D is unclear. This CDR3 contains 13 residues. Deletions cut 5 bases from V and 4 bases from J, with 11 bases between. The germline V gene encodes CDR1 SGHTA and CDR2 FQGNSA. CDR3 sequence (DNA): TGTGCCAGCAGCCCACCACCGTTCTATGGCTACACCTTC. Protein sequence: CASSPPPFYGYTF.

The chain recombines TRBV7-9 with TRBJ1-2, with 7 bases lining up with TRBD1. V was pared by 1 base and J by 1 base, with 3 bases of the junction left unmatched. Germline V gene lookup returns CDR1 SEHNR and CDR2 FQNEAQ (reference sequence). CDR3 length: 15 amino acids. DNA for the CDR3: TGTGCCAGCAGCTTAGAGGCAGGGGGTAACTATGGCTACACCTTC. This codes for CASSLEAGGNYGYTF.

The chain links TRBV15 to TRBJ1-4; a weak D match, TRBD1 (6 bases). In germline, CDR1 is LNHNV, CDR2 YYDKDF (reference sequence). This CDR3 is built from 13 residues. With 8 bases removed from V and 6 bases from J, the gap between germline ends came to 13 bases. The DNA for the CDR3 is TGTGCCACCCGCCGGGGGCGAGATGAAAAACTGTTTTTT. This encodes CATRRGRDEKLFF.

The chain is built from TRBV4-2 and TRBJ2-3, with unresolved D. Per germline, CDR1 LGHNA and CDR2 YNFKEQ. The CDR3 extends over 15 amino acids. V was clipped by 0 bases and J by 2 bases, with 9 bases between them. The CDR3 spells CASSQDMDYTDTQYF. CDR3 DNA: TGTGCCAGCAGCCAAGATATGGATTACACAGATACGCAGTATTTT.

The rearrangement joins TRBV9 to TRBJ1-4; D gene unclear. From germline, CDR1 is SGDLS and CDR2 YYNGEE. Trimming took 3 bases from V and 0 from J, leaving 9 bases between them. This CDR3 spans 15 amino acids. The CDR3: CASSGSGATNEKLFF. The CDR3 DNA is TGTGCCAGCAGCGGCTCAGGTGCAACTAATGAAAAACTGTTTTTT.

This sequence joins TRBV5-1 and TRBJ2-2; a weak D match, TRBD1 (6 bases). The V end lost 0 bases, the J end lost 6 bases, and 6 bases lay between the germline ends. This CDR3 is 13 amino acids long. In germline, CDR1 is SGHRS, CDR2 YFSETQ. CDR3 nucleotides: TGCGCCAGCAGCTTGGAGGGGGCCGGGGAGCTGTTTTTT. This translates into CASSLEGAGELFF. The full variable domain, its missing parts supplied by reference TRBV5-1 and TRBJ2-2, is KAGVTQTPRYLIKTRGQQVTLSCSPISGHRSVSWYQQTPGQGLQFLFEYFSETQRNKGNFPGRFSGRQFSNSRSEMNVSTLELGDSALYLCASSLEGAGELFFGEGSRLTVL.

The rearrangement links TRBV30 to TRBJ1-3; D not certain. CDR3 length equals 15 residues. Germline V gene sequence: CDR1 GTSNPN, CDR2 SVGIG (reference sequence). V was shortened by 0 bases and J by 3 bases, with 12 bases between the two germline ends. The CDR3 region is CAWSVKGSVGNTIYF. The CDR3 DNA is TGTGCCTGGAGTGTTAAAGGCAGTGTTGGAAACACCATATATTTT.

This rearrangement joins TRBV11-2 to TRBJ2-2; D gene ambiguous. Trimming left V 5 bases short and J 1 base short, with 8 bases between. The CDR3 contains 14 residues. From germline, CDR1 is SGHAT and CDR2 FQNNGV. The CDR3 DNA follows: TGTGCCAGCAGCAGCCAAATGAACACCGGGGAGCTGTTTTTT. This sequence encodes CASSSQMNTGELFF.

The chain combines TRBV19 with TRBJ1-5, with D perhaps matching TRBD1 (5 bases). Per the germline V gene, CDR1 is LNHDA and CDR2 is SQIVND (reference sequence). Trimming shortened V by 5 bases and J by 1 base, and 15 bases separated the two germline ends. CDR3 length equals 16 residues. The CDR3: CASSLGRGVSNQPQHF. CDR3 coding DNA: TGTGCCAGTAGTCTGGGGAGAGGGGTGAGCAATCAGCCCCAGCATTTT.

The chain couples TRBV5-4 to TRBJ2-2; the match to TRBD1 covers 11 bases. Germline V gives CDR1 SGHNT, CDR2 YYREEE (reference sequence). V trimming: 0 bases; J trimming: 2 bases; junction bases outside the gene matches: 6. CDR3 length equals 18 residues. The CDR3 here is CASSLEVGTGGNTGELFF. The CDR3 nucleotides are TGTGCCAGCAGCTTGGAGGTGGGGACAGGGGGTAACACCGGGGAGCTGTTTTTT.

The chain recombines TRBV7-9 with TRBJ1-2, with 9 bases identical to TRBD1. The CDR3 is 14 amino acids. Trimming removed 1 base from V and 7 bases from J; junction bases left unmatched: 4. The germline CDR1 and CDR2 sequences are SEHNR and FQNEAQ (reference sequence). The CDR3 sequence is CASSLGGTGFGYTF. The DNA for the CDR3 is TGTGCCAGCAGCTTAGGCGGGACAGGGTTTGGCTACACCTTC. The variable domain in full, completed from reference TRBV7-9 and TRBJ1-2, reads DTGVSQNPRHKITKRGQNVTFRCDPISEHNRLYWYRQTLGQGPEFLTYFQNEAQLEKSRLLSDRFSAERPKGSFSTLEIQRTEQGDSAMYLCASSLGGTGFGYTFGSGTRLTVV.

The chain recombines TRBV11-2 with TRBJ2-1; no firm D call. V shed 1 base and J shed 6 bases, with 10 bases lying between them. The germline V gene has CDR1 SGHAT and CDR2 FQNNGV. The CDR3 covers 14 residues. The CDR3 DNA follows: TGTGCCAGCAGCTTAGGGATAGTCGGCAATGAGCAGTTCTTC. This translates into CASSLGIVGNEQFF.

This clone has a handful of counts. V and J are TRBV11-2 and TRBJ2-1, with TRBD2 matching 7 bases. The CDR3 contains 16 residues. The ends lost 5 bases at V and 2 bases at J; junction bases unmatched: 9. Germline assignment: CDR1 SGHAT and CDR2 FQNNGV. The CDR3 loop reads CASSPGGAGTYNEQFF. In DNA form, the CDR3 reads TGTGCCAGCAGCCCCGGCGGAGCGGGGACCTACAATGAGCAGTTCTTC.

The chain joins TRBV10-3 to TRBJ2-5; either TRBD1 or TRBD2 may fit D (5 bases each). The CDR3 consists of 14 residues. Germline V gene data show CDR1 as ENHRY and CDR2 as SYGVKD. V was clipped by 6 bases and J by 5 bases, with 16 bases between them. CDR3 DNA: TGTGCCATCAGGGGGACCGTTGGGTGGGAGACCCAGTACTTC. Encoded protein: CAIRGTVGWETQYF.

The V gene is TRBV19, the J gene TRBJ2-6; D ambiguous. The germline CDR1 and CDR2 sequences are LNHDA and SQIVND (reference sequence). V was trimmed by 7 bases and J by 2 bases, leaving 6 bases between them. CDR3 length: 13 residues. The CDR3 region is CASTPPGANVLTF. The CDR3 nucleotides are TGTGCCAGTACCCCCCCTGGGGCCAACGTCCTGACTTTC.

The V call is TRBV28, the J call TRBJ1-5, with D possibly matching TRBD1 (5 bases). V dropped 5 bases and J dropped 7 bases, with 21 bases sitting between them. Germline V gene data show CDR1 as MDHEN and CDR2 as SYDVKM. CDR3 size: 16 residues. The CDR3 protein is CASSPTAARRGQPQHF. The CDR3 coding sequence is TGTGCCAGCAGTCCCACGGCGGCGCGCCGGGGGCAGCCCCAGCATTTT. The full variable domain, in which reference TRBV28 and TRBJ1-5 provide the parts outside the CDR3, is DVKVTQSSRYLVKRTGEKVFLECVQDMDHENMFWYRQDPGLGLRLIYFSYDVKMKEKGDIPEGYSVSREKKERFSLILESASTNQTSMYLCASSPTAARRGQPQHFGDGTRLSIL.

This chain joins TRBV11-2 and TRBJ2-7; no clear D. The CDR3 covers 11 residues. In germline, CDR1 is SGHAT, CDR2 FQNNGV. Trimming pared 4 bases from V and 5 bases from J, leaving 6 bases between. The CDR3 DNA follows: TGTGCCAGCAGCTCGGCCCACGAGCAGTACTTC. As protein: CASSSAHEQYF.

There are a few counts of this clone. The V call is TRBV5-5, the J call TRBJ1-1, with a tentative D call TRBD1 (5 bases). Trimming cost V 0 bases and J 1 base, with 10 bases left between them. CDR3 length: 15 residues. Germline V gene lookup returns CDR1 SGHKS and CDR2 YYEKEE (reference sequence). The CDR3 sequence is CASSLAPGRNTEAFF. The CDR3 DNA sequence: TGTGCCAGCAGCTTGGCACCGGGACGGAACACTGAAGCTTTCTTT.

This chain joins TRBV9 and TRBJ2-5; possibly TRBD2 for D (5 bases). V lost 4 bases and J lost 4, with 14 bases in between. Germline lookup yields CDR1 SGDLS and CDR2 YYNGEE. This CDR3 has 14 residues. CDR3 sequence: CASSPGRQGETQYF. As DNA, the CDR3 is TGTGCCAGCAGCCCGGGAAGGCAAGGAGAGACCCAGTACTTC.

The chain is built from TRBV5-5 and TRBJ1-6, with 7 bases aligning to TRBD1. CDR1 and CDR2 from the germline V gene are SGHKS and YYEKEE (reference sequence). Trimming took 3 bases from V and 0 from J; bases not matched to a gene: 9. This CDR3 contains 18 residues. The CDR3 is CASSYLGQSASYNSPLHF. The CDR3 nucleotides read TGTGCCAGCAGCTACCTGGGACAGTCTGCCTCCTATAATTCACCCCTCCACTTT. The complete variable domain, with remaining parts taken from reference TRBV5-5 and TRBJ1-6, reads DAGVTQSPTHLIKTRGQQVTLRCSPISGHKSVSWYQQVLGQGPQFIFQYYEKEERGRGNFPDRFSARQFPNYSSELNVNALLLGDSALYLCASSYLGQSASYNSPLHFGNGTRLTVT.

J is TRBJ2-3 and V is TRBV2, with a weak D call TRBD2 (5 bases). This CDR3 is 14 amino acids long. Germline CDR1 SNHLY, CDR2 FYNNEI. V was pared by 10 bases and J by 6 bases, with 20 bases between. The DNA of the CDR3 is TGTGCCACCAGAGGGTCGGATCAACGGGATACGCAGTATTTT. This codes for CATRGSDQRDTQYF.

The CDR3 loop is CASSLGTGRYGYTF. Here the CDR3 DNA reads TGTGCCAGCAGCTTAGGGACAGGGAGGTATGGCTACACCTTC. V and J are TRBV7-9 and TRBJ1-2; 8 bases line up with TRBD1. Unmatched junction bases numbered 3, after V lost 1 base and J lost 5 bases. The CDR3 contains 14 residues. CDR1 is SEHNR and CDR2 is FQNEAQ in the germline V gene (reference sequence). The variable domain in full, with the rest retrieved from reference TRBV7-9 and TRBJ1-2, is DTGVSQNPRHKITKRGQNVTFRCDPISEHNRLYWYRQTLGQGPEFLTYFQNEAQLEKSRLLSDRFSAERPKGSFSTLEIQRTEQGDSAMYLCASSLGTGRYGYTFGSGTRLTVV.

The chain couples TRBV7-2 to TRBJ1-1; no clear D. V shed 1 base and J shed 0 bases, with 6 bases lying between them. The CDR3 covers 14 residues. CDR1 is SGHTA and CDR2 is FQGNSA in the germline V gene. For the CDR3, the DNA is TGTGCCAGCAGCTTAGGCCCAATGAACACTGAAGCTTTCTTT. Amino acid sequence: CASSLGPMNTEAFF.